These T cell receptor beta chains were read from a single sample in a study of CD8 T cells in Susac syndrome. TCRdb re-derived calls from the immunoSEQ multiplex PCR reads in MiXCR, one entry per CDR3 protein. The repertoire consists of some 220,000 distinct CDR3 sequences, with approximately 95% occurring once and the leading ten covering around 0.099%. The sequenced sample consisted of CD4+ T cells from PBMCs. The receptors come from a human donor with multiple sclerosis. Both conserved end residues are part of each CDR3. Fields, in order: CDR3 DNA, CDR3 protein, V gene, J gene, clone size, D gene. The D gene is left open where the match is weak. Only part of the rows carry a size: once, few, many, or a class if the clone is expanded.

TGTGCCAGCAGGACCAGGGTTGGGGGTGAAGCTTTCTTT,CASRTRVGGEAFF,TRBV27,TRBJ1-1,-,-
TGTGCTAGCAGCTTGGACAGGGAGGAGGAGGGCTACACCTTC,CASSLDREEEGYTF,TRBV7-7,TRBJ1-2,-,TRBD1
TGCGCCAGCAGCTTGGCGCTAGCGGGAGGGCGTCGGTACCAAGAGACCCAGTACTTC,CASSLALAGGRRYQETQYF,TRBV5-1,TRBJ2-5,once,TRBD2
TGTGCCTGGAGAGGGTCGGGGGAGCTGTTTTTT,CAWRGSGELFF,TRBV30,TRBJ2-2,-,-
TGCGCCAGCAGTCTGAGTCCCCGAAGAGAGACCCAGTACTTC,CASSLSPRRETQYF,TRBV23-1,TRBJ2-5,-,-
TGTGCCACCGGGACAGGGACGTATGGCTACACCTTC,CATGTGTYGYTF,TRBV12-3/TRBV12-4,TRBJ1-2,once,TRBD1
TGTGCCAGCCGCCAGTACACCGGGGAGCTGTTTTTT,CASRQYTGELFF,TRBV11-2,TRBJ2-2,-,-
TGCAGCGTTGACGGCGGGAGCCGCACAGATACGCAGTATTTT,CSVDGGSRTDTQYF,TRBV29-1,TRBJ2-3,-,TRBD2
TGTGCCAGCAGTGGGTTGGAGGCGTCCCGAAAATGGGAGCAGTTCTTC,CASSGLEASRKWEQFF,TRBV25-1,TRBJ2-1,-,-
TGCAGTGCTTCCCGCGGAGCGGGATCCTACGAGCAGTACTTC,CSASRGAGSYEQYF,TRBV20-1,TRBJ2-7,-,TRBD2
TGTGCCAGCAGTGAAAGTAGGCCGGGCTATGGCTACACCTTC,CASSESRPGYGYTF,TRBV25-1,TRBJ1-2,-,-
TGTGCCACCAGCAGACAACCGGGGGCGAGGGAGACCCAGTACTTC,CATSRQPGARETQYF,TRBV15,TRBJ2-5,-,-
TGTGCCAGCAGCGTAAGGAACGCGGACCAAATCGATGAGCAGTTCTTC,CASSVRNADQIDEQFF,TRBV9,TRBJ2-1,-,-
TGCAGTGCTAGACAGAACACCGGGGAGCTGTTTTTT,CSARQNTGELFF,TRBV20-1,TRBJ2-2,-,-
TGTGCCAGCAGTTACCCGGGGTTCTACAATGAGCAGTTCTTC,CASSYPGFYNEQFF,TRBV27,TRBJ2-1,-,-
TGCAGTGCCGCCCGGGGCTTCTACAATGAGCAGTTCTTC,CSAARGFYNEQFF,TRBV20-1,TRBJ2-1,-,-
TGTGCCAGCAGCCCCCGGGGAAAGGATTCACCCCTCCACTTT,CASSPRGKDSPLHF,TRBV3-1,TRBJ1-6,-,-
TGTGCCACCAGTGACGCCGACCAAGTTGAGCAGTTCTTC,CATSDADQVEQFF,TRBV24-1,TRBJ2-1,-,-
TGTGCCAGCAGCCAAATAACAGGGTATATCAATGAGCAGTTCTTC,CASSQITGYINEQFF,TRBV14,TRBJ2-1,-,-
TGCAGTGCTACCCCGGGACTAGCTGTGATTAGCTCCTACAATGAGCAGTTCTTC,CSATPGLAVISSYNEQFF,TRBV20-1,TRBJ2-1,-,TRBD2
TGTGCCAGCAGCCAGCGGAGAGGCTCCTACAATGAGCAGTTCTTC,CASSQRRGSYNEQFF,TRBV5-4,TRBJ2-1,-,-
TGTGCCAGCAGTACCTCTGCATACAACAATGAAGCTTTCTTT,CASSTSAYNNEAFF,TRBV12-3/TRBV12-4,TRBJ1-1,-,-
TGTGCCAGCAGCCCCGGCGGAGTTGTTAGGGGCTACACCTTC,CASSPGGVVRGYTF,TRBV3-1,TRBJ1-2,-,-
TGTGCCAGCAGTTTATACGCAGGAGGGAACTGGTACGAGCAGTACTTC,CASSLYAGGNWYEQYF,TRBV27,TRBJ2-7,-,-
TGTGCCAGCAGTGCCTCGGACAGTTCCTCCTACGAGCAGTACTTC,CASSASDSSSYEQYF,TRBV25-1,TRBJ2-7,-,-
TGCGCCAGCAGCCAAGATGACGGCACAGATACGCAGTATTTT,CASSQDDGTDTQYF,TRBV4-1,TRBJ2-3,-,-
TGTGCCAGCAGCCGGGGGGTGAACACTGAAGCTTTCTTT,CASSRGVNTEAFF,TRBV25-1,TRBJ1-1,-,-
TGTGCCACCAGAGACAGGGCCTGTGGCTTT,CATRDRACGF,TRBV15,TRBJ1-1,once,TRBD1
TGTGCCAGCAGCTTATTGGCCGGGACAGGGAGACTGTTTTTT,CASSLLAGTGRLFF,TRBV11-2,TRBJ2-2,-,TRBD1
TGTGCCAGCAGCCACGACGGCGGGGGGATGGAGACCCAGTACTTC,CASSHDGGGMETQYF,TRBV3-1,TRBJ2-5,-,TRBD2
TGCGCCAGCAGCACTCTAGCGGGGACGTACTACGAGCAGTACTTC,CASSTLAGTYYEQYF,TRBV4-1,TRBJ2-7,once,TRBD2